What follows is one T cell receptor beta chain and its context. The target antigen is unknown. TCR cDNA, made by 5'RACE template switching, carried an added universal primer site and UMIs. TCRdb independently ran MiXCR on the 5' RACE reads; one entry per CDR3 protein. Here the sample spans a few hundred thousand distinct CDR3 sequences, over 4.5% being singletons. The data belong to a study of T cells after yellow fever vaccination. Study-level results: The booster response re-showed most primary clones: about 96% CD4, around 90% CD8. Bulk-population clonotypes that are abundant could appear as contaminants in FACS-sorted repertoires.

Germline loops: CDR1 LGHNA, CDR2 YSLEER. This CDR3 is built from 14 residues. Trimming took off 5 bases at V and 2 bases at J, with 12 bases between the two ends. The rearrangement links TRBV4-3 to TRBJ2-5, with D perhaps given as TRBD1 or TRBD2 (6 bases each). The TCR was taken from a man aged 18 to 30 who received the YFV17D yellow fever vaccine. Sample: CD4+ T cells sorted from PBMCs, taken on the day of the yellow fever booster vaccination. This chain's CDR3 is CASSEEGGQETQYF. The DNA of the CDR3 is TGCGCCAGCAGCGAGGAAGGGGGGCAAGAGACCCAGTACTTC.